This note documents a single T cell receptor beta chain sequence. These data belong to a study of blood T cell repertoires in COVID-19. Across the whole study: PBMCs, B-cell-depleted T cells, or T cells were the source of the cDNA or gDNA that made up the material.

With 7 bases clipped from V and 2 bases from J, the junction kept 8 bases outside the gene matches. The CDR3 length is 15 residues. In germline, CDR1 is MNHNY, CDR2 SVGAGI (reference sequence). Assay used: immunoSEQ multiplex PCR; TCRdb lists only in-frame clones, some missing. The sample lists about 230,000 clones, roughly 80% seen once, with approximately 1.8% in the top ten. Source material: PBMCs or T cells enriched from blood (not recorded which). This chain links TRBV6-6 with TRBJ1-3; 7 nucleotides line up with TRBD1. This clonotype was obtained from a man between 60 and 75 years old who had recovered from COVID-19. The CDR3 bases are TGTGCCAGCACTTTCTTAACAGGGGCTGGAAACACCATATATTTT. It encodes CASTFLTGAGNTIYF.